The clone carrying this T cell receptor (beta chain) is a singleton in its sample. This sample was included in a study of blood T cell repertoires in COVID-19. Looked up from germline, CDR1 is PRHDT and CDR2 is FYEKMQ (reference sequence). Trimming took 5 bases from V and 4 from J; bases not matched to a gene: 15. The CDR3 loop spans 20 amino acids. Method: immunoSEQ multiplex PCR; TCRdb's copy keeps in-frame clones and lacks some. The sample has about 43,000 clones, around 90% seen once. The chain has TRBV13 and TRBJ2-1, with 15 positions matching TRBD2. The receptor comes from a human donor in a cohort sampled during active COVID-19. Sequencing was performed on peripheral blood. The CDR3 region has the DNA TGTGCCAGCAGCGTTGGACTAGCGGGAGGGTTATTTAGCCAATACAATGAGCAGTTCTTC. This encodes CASSVGLAGGLFSQYNEQFF.